Below are 14 T cell receptor beta chains sequenced from a single sample in a study of vaccination effects on CD4 cells after COVID-19. TCRdb's copy holds only in-frame clones and misses some; the assay was immunoSEQ multiplex PCR. The sample records fewer than 40,000 clones, roughly two thirds being singletons. No antigen has been assigned to these receptors. Culture proceeded for more than nine days, and CD4+ T cells were then isolated. Specimen: CD4+ T cells from PBMCs cultured without peptide, collected before COVID-19 vaccination. Receptors were obtained from a human donor who received a COVID-19 vaccine.

The chain uses TRBV7-6 and TRBJ2-3; 10 bases are a match to TRBD2. The CDR3 runs 15 residues. Germline V gene data show CDR1 as SGHVS and CDR2 as FNYEAQ. Trimming cost V 5 bases and J 3 bases; bases outside gene matches: 5. Written as DNA, the CDR3 is TGTGCCAGCAGCCCGCTAGCGGGAGAAACAGATACGCAGTATTTT. Translated, it gives CASSPLAGETDTQYF.

The chain carries TRBV15 and TRBJ1-5; 7 bases are shared with TRBD1. V shed 1 base and J 4 bases; nucleotides not matched to a gene: 10. Germline loops: CDR1 LNHNV, CDR2 YYDKDF (reference sequence). The CDR3 is 17 amino acids. The CDR3, as DNA: TGTGCCACCAGCAGAGGGAACAGGGGAGGGGGTAATCAGCCCCAGCATTTT. Encoded protein: CATSRGNRGGGNQPQHF.

The V call is TRBV3-1 (or the pseudogene TRBV3-2), the J call TRBJ1-1, with D unresolved. The germline V and J ends were trimmed by 1 base and 10 bases, with 16 bases remaining between them. The CDR3 is 14 residues long. The germline gives CDR1 LGHDT, CDR2 YNNKEL (reference sequence). The CDR3 DNA is TGTGCCAGCAGCCAAGTTTATGAGGGATCGGGAGCTTTCTTT. Translating gives CASSQVYEGSGAFF.

A few counts support this clone. The chain links TRBV10-1 to TRBJ1-2; 8 bases align to TRBD1. CDR3 length: 14 residues. Germline assignment: CDR1 WNHNN and CDR2 SYGVQD (reference sequence). The J segment lost 4 bases and the V segment lost 3 bases, leaving 4 bases of the junction unmatched. The DNA for the CDR3 is TGCGCCAGCAGTGACGGGACAGGCGCCTATGGCTACACCTTC. This sequence encodes CASSDGTGAYGYTF.

The chain recombines TRBV6-5 with TRBJ1-4; 7 nucleotides line up with TRBD1. This CDR3 comprises 15 residues. Germline CDR1 reads MNHEY; CDR2 reads SVGAGI. J gave up 3 bases and V 2 bases, and 3 bases lay outside the gene matches. This CDR3 is CASSYQGGPNEKLFF. The DNA for the CDR3 is TGTGCCAGCAGTTACCAGGGGGGACCTAATGAAAAACTGTTTTTT.

V gene TRBV18 combines with J gene TRBJ2-7; D is ambiguous. V was shortened by 6 bases and J by 5 bases, with 11 bases between the two germline ends. CDR3 length: 12 residues. Looked up from germline, CDR1 is KGHSH and CDR2 is LQKENI. CDR3 DNA: TGTGCCAGCTCCTCGGACGCTAACGAGCAGTACTTC. Protein sequence: CASSSDANEQYF. Together with reference TRBV18 and TRBJ2-7, the CDR3 gives the full variable domain: NAGVMQNPRHLVRRRGQEARLRCSPMKGHSHVYWYRQLPEEGLKFMVYLQKENIIDESGMPKERFSAEFPKEGPSILRIQQVVRGDSAAYFCASSSDANEQYFGPGTRLTVT.

The chain links TRBV3-1 (or the pseudogene TRBV3-2) to TRBJ2-1, with TRBD1 matching over 9 bases. In germline, CDR1 is LGHDT, CDR2 YNNKEL (reference sequence). This CDR3 has 17 amino acids. The V and J ends lost 3 bases and 0 bases, in that order; junction bases with no gene match: 6. CDR3 DNA: TGTGCCAGCAGCCAGAACAGGGGGCGTTCCTCCTACAATGAGCAGTTCTTC. As protein: CASSQNRGRSSYNEQFF.

This clone has just one count. The V gene is TRBV5-1, the J gene TRBJ2-7; D remains ambiguous. Germline CDR1 SGHRS, CDR2 YFSETQ. The CDR3 loop spans 15 amino acids. V lost 5 bases and J lost 0, with 15 bases in between. CDR3 coding DNA: TGCGCCAGCAGTCCTGCCTGGGGAAGCTCCTACGAGCAGTACTTC. Protein product: CASSPAWGSSYEQYF.

This clone has only one observation. The CDR3: CASSRESGRANYGYTF. CDR3 DNA sequence: TGTGCCAGTAGTAGAGAGTCTGGGAGAGCTAACTATGGCTACACCTTC. The chain couples TRBV19 to TRBJ1-2; D not certain. Germline V gene data show CDR1 as LNHDA and CDR2 as SQIVND (reference sequence). The ends were cut back, 4 bases at V and 0 bases at J, with 15 bases in the middle. CDR3 size: 16 residues.

This chain connects TRBV4-2 to TRBJ2-3, with D tentatively TRBD1 or TRBD2 (5 bases each). CDR1 and CDR2 from the germline V gene are LGHNA and YNFKEQ. The CDR3 runs to 15 residues. V dropped 1 base and J dropped 1 base, with 9 bases sitting between them. The CDR3: CASSQGVGGTDTQYF. The CDR3 DNA is TGTGCCAGCAGCCAAGGGGTGGGGGGCACAGATACGCAGTATTTT.

A few counts support this clone. The rearrangement uses TRBV10-3 and TRBJ2-7; 10 bases align to TRBD1. V shed 6 bases and J 7 bases; nucleotides not matched to a gene: 12. In germline, CDR1 is ENHRY, CDR2 SYGVKD. The CDR3 is made up of 15 amino acids. The CDR3 DNA sequence: TGTGCCATCAGGGCGTGGGGACAGGGGTCCCCTGAGCAGTACTTC. Encoded protein: CAIRAWGQGSPEQYF.

This clone has only a few counts. The chain has TRBV18 and TRBJ2-6, with 8 bases lining up with TRBD1. CDR1 and CDR2 from the germline V gene are KGHSH and LQKENI. The CDR3 length is 18 residues. V shed 3 bases and J 0 bases; nucleotides not matched to a gene: 7. The CDR3 is CASSPIRTGPSGANVLTF. CDR3 bases: TGTGCCAGCTCACCGATCCGGACAGGGCCCTCTGGGGCCAACGTCCTGACTTTC.

V usage is TRBV3-1 (or the pseudogene TRBV3-2) and J usage is TRBJ1-3, with D perhaps TRBD1 (5 bases). This CDR3 region has 13 residues. Trimming took off 6 bases at V and 4 bases at J, with 10 bases between the two ends. Germline-derived CDR1 and CDR2 are LGHDT and YNNKEL (reference sequence). DNA of the CDR3: TGTGCCAGCAGGCCTCAGGGAGGAAACACCATATATTTT. Amino acid sequence: CASRPQGGNTIYF.

This rearrangement joins TRBV29-1 to TRBJ1-5; tentative D call: TRBD1 (6 bases). Trimming stripped 3 bases from V and 0 bases from J, with 9 bases between. CDR3 size: 14 residues. Germline assignment: CDR1 SQVTM and CDR2 ANQGSEA. CDR3 DNA sequence: TGCAGCGTTGATTCAGGGGATAGCAATCAGCCCCAGCATTTT. Translated, it gives CSVDSGDSNQPQHF.